Each of the 9 T cell receptor beta chains below was sequenced from the same sample in a study of blood T cell repertoires in COVID-19. Some clones are missing from TCRdb's copy, which holds only in-frame ones; the method was immunoSEQ multiplex PCR. The sample yields 250,000 to 400,000 clones, around 88% seen once. Input material: peripheral blood. All receptors come from a woman aged 30 to 39 with COVID-19, enrolled during active disease.

The chain is built from TRBV10-2 and TRBJ1-1; a weak D match, TRBD1 (6 bases). CDR3 length: 13 residues. Germline V gives CDR1 WSHSY, CDR2 SAAADI. V lost 2 bases, J lost 3 bases, and 7 bases lay in between. The DNA of the CDR3 is TGCGCCAGCAGTGAGAGGACAGACACTGAAGCTTTCTTT. Translation gives CASSERTDTEAFF.

The chain has TRBV25-1 and TRBJ1-1, with D possibly being TRBD1 (5 bases). This CDR3 contains 13 residues. V was cut by 5 bases and J by 1 base, with 8 bases left in between. Looked up from germline, CDR1 is MGHDK and CDR2 is SYGVNS. CDR3 bases: TGTGCCAGCAGTCCTCAGGGGAACACTGAAGCTTTCTTT. This translates into CASSPQGNTEAFF. The variable domain in full, completed from reference TRBV25-1 and TRBJ1-1, reads EADIYQTPRYLVIGTGKKITLECSQTMGHDKMYWYQQDPGMELHLIHYSYGVNSTEKGDLSSESTVSRIRTEHFPLTLESARPSHTSQYLCASSPQGNTEAFFGQGTRLTVV.

This clone appeared a few times. The chain links TRBV19 to TRBJ1-1; D call uncertain. The CDR3 totals 15 residues. V lost 3 bases to trimming and J lost 1 base, with 12 bases between them. Germline V CDR1 and CDR2: LNHDA, SQIVND (reference sequence). CDR3 residues: CASSMRKAGNTEAFF. CDR3 nucleotide sequence: TGTGCCAGTAGTATGCGTAAGGCGGGGAACACTGAAGCTTTCTTT.

This clone has at least ten counts. The chain links TRBV7-2 to TRBJ1-1; 8 bases agree with TRBD1. CDR3 size: 14 residues. Germline-derived CDR1 and CDR2 are SGHTA and FQGNSA. Trimming cost V 2 bases and J 5 bases; bases outside gene matches: 4. Written as DNA, the CDR3 is TGTGCCAGCAGCTTATCAGGGGGCGGGACTGAAGCTTTCTTT. Residues: CASSLSGGGTEAFF.

The chain is built from TRBV7-8 and TRBJ1-3; the D gene is possibly TRBD1 (6 bases). From germline, CDR1 is SGHVS and CDR2 FQNEAQ. Trimming removed 1 base at V and 4 bases at J, with 11 bases between. This CDR3 comprises 15 residues. The DNA for the CDR3 is TGTGCCAGCAGCTTAGGAGACAGGCGGGGAAACACCATATATTTT. This gives the protein CASSLGDRRGNTIYF.

The rearrangement uses TRBV3-1 (or the pseudogene TRBV3-2) and TRBJ2-3; D possibly corresponds to TRBD1 (6 bases). The CDR3 extends over 15 amino acids. The V and J ends lost 4 bases and 0 bases respectively, with 11 bases between them. Germline V gene lookup returns CDR1 LGHDT and CDR2 YNNKEL (reference sequence). The CDR3 sequence is CASSPPGDSTDTQYF. The CDR3 DNA reads TGTGCCAGCAGCCCGCCAGGGGATAGCACAGATACGCAGTATTTT.

This chain joins TRBV7-2 and TRBJ1-5; tentative D call: TRBD1 (6 bases). The germline gives CDR1 SGHTA, CDR2 FQGNSA. The CDR3 sequence is 16 residues long. The germline V and J ends were trimmed by 3 bases and 2 bases, with 14 bases remaining between them. This CDR3 reads CASSLGTLQGNQPQHF. The CDR3 DNA reads as TGTGCCAGCAGCTTGGGGACACTTCAGGGCAATCAGCCCCAGCATTTT.

This clone was counted only a few times. The V gene is TRBV7-2, the J gene TRBJ2-1; 11 bases are shared with TRBD2. V was clipped by 2 bases and J by 8 bases; unmatched bases: 8. This CDR3 contains 16 residues. Germline-derived CDR1 and CDR2 are SGHTA and FQGNSA. The DNA for the CDR3 is TGTGCCAGCAGCTTAAGTGGTAGCGGGGGGGCCCATGAGCAGTTCTTC. Translated, it gives CASSLSGSGGAHEQFF.

V gene TRBV6-6 combines with J gene TRBJ2-2; no reliable D call. With 0 bases removed from V and 6 bases from J, the gap between germline ends came to 14 bases. CDR1 MNHNY and CDR2 SVGAGI come from the germline V gene (reference sequence). The CDR3 length is 16 residues. The CDR3 bases are TGTGCCAGCAGTTACTCGACTCCGCGCGTGGCCGGGGAGCTGTTTTTT. Its translation is CASSYSTPRVAGELFF.